This T cell receptor beta chain comes out of a study of molecular identifiers for immune sequencing clone quantification. The overall study: In replicates, RNA from roughly 21,000 or 96,000 naive CD8 cells was split five ways, four sequenced.

Naive CD8 libraries used about 19,000 to 1,000,000 sorted cells and 10%, 30% or 50% RNA. As CD8+CD4-CCR7+CD45RA+ cells, naive CD8 T cells were sorted. V was cut by 2 bases and J by 6 bases, with 7 bases left in between. The CDR3 covers 13 residues. The table lists this clonotype with many counts. Bulk TCR libraries used previously described methods and listed TCR primers. Using its own MiXCR run on the PCR reads, TCRdb lists one record per CDR3 protein. The sample contains roughly 65,000 distinct CDR3 sequences, around a sixth of which appear only once. V gene TRBV12-3 or TRBV12-4 combines with J gene TRBJ2-2; tentatively, D is TRBD1 (5 bases). Source material: naive CD8+ T cells from blood, with Jurkat cell RNA spiked in. This sample's subset: FACS-sorted CD8+CD4-CCR7+CD45RA+ naive T cells. The clonotype was recovered from a human donor in good health. Some libraries in this study had Jurkat cell RNA spiked in. The CDR3 nucleotides read TGTGCCAGCAGTTTACAGGGTCCCGGGGAGCTGTTTTTT. Its protein is CASSLQGPGELFF.